The 6 T cell receptor beta chains listed next were all sequenced from one sample in a study of early T cells in non-severe SARS-CoV-2 infection. A single record per CDR3 protein comes from TCRdb applying MiXCR to the 5' RACE reads. The table has approximately 67,000 distinct CDR3 sequences, approximately 9% seen once; the top ten hold around 3.5%. The sequenced material came from whole blood. These TCRs come from an adult who was a healthcare worker with PCR-confirmed SARS-CoV-2 infection or an uninfected control (not recorded which).

The V and J genes are TRBV4-1 and TRBJ2-2; TRBD1 agrees at 9 bases. Germline trimming cut 7 bases from V and 3 bases from J; bases unmatched to any gene: 9. Per germline, CDR1 MGHRA and CDR2 YSYEKL. This CDR3 is 16 amino acids long. Written as DNA, the CDR3 is TGCGCCAGCACCCAGGGACAGGGAGGGCACACCGGGGAGCTGTTTTTT. This gives the protein CASTQGQGGHTGELFF.

This chain uses TRBV20-1 with TRBJ1-5; D is unclear. V lost 1 base and J lost 15, with 16 bases in between. CDR3 size: 12 residues. Germline V gene data show CDR1 as DFQATT and CDR2 as SNEGSKA (reference sequence). Here the CDR3 reads CSARANFLHWHF. The CDR3 DNA reads TGCAGTGCTAGAGCCAATTTCCTTCACTGGCATTTT.

The genes are TRBV20-1 and TRBJ2-3, with 10 bases matching TRBD2. Germline-derived CDR1 and CDR2 are DFQATT and SNEGSKA (reference sequence). V trimming: 3 bases; J trimming: 2 bases; junction bases outside the gene matches: 11. The CDR3 length is 17 residues. CDR3 nucleotides: TGCAGTGCTAGGCCCCGTGAACTAGCGGGGCCCACAGATACGCAGTATTTT. Translation gives CSARPRELAGPTDTQYF.

This clonotype was seen more than once but under ten times. The chain links TRBV20-1 to TRBJ1-4; no clear D. The CDR3 is made up of 13 amino acids. V was pared by 5 bases and J by 3 bases, with 10 bases between. Germline CDR1 is DFQATT and CDR2 is SNEGSKA (reference sequence). This chain's CDR3 is CSAGGQPNEKLFF. The CDR3 DNA is TGCAGTGCTGGCGGGCAGCCTAATGAAAAACTGTTTTTT.

This clonotype has ten or more counts. V and J are TRBV27 and TRBJ2-4; 7 positions agree with TRBD2. There are 17 residues in the CDR3. Germline-derived CDR1 and CDR2 are MNHEY and SMNVEV (reference sequence). V was clipped by 3 bases and J by 0 bases; unmatched bases: 8. CDR3 nucleotide sequence: TGTGCCAGCAGTTTCGGGCTAGCGGACTTAGCCAAAAACATTCAGTACTTC. Its protein product is CASSFGLADLAKNIQYF.

The V gene is TRBV6-6, the J gene TRBJ2-5; D might be TRBD1 or TRBD2, each matching 5 bases. The CDR3 sequence is 12 residues long. Germline CDR1 is MNHNY and CDR2 is SVGAGI (reference sequence). Deletions cut 5 bases from V and 8 bases from J, with 12 bases between. The CDR3 loop is CASSGDRLTQYF. The CDR3 DNA reads TGTGCCAGCAGTGGGGACCGGCTCACCCAGTACTTC.